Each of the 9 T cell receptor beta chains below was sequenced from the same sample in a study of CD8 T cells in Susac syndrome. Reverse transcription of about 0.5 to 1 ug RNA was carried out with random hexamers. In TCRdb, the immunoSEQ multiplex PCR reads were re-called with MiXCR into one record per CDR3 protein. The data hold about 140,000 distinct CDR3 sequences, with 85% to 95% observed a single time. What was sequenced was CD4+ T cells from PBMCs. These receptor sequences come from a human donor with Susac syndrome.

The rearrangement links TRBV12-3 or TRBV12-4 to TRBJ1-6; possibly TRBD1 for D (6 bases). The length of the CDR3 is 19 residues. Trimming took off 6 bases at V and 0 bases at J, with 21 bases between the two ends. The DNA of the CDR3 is TGTGCCAGCAGCGGCCCCGACAGGTTATCCAGCTCCTATAATTCACCCCTCCACTTT. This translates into CASSGPDRLSSSYNSPLHF.

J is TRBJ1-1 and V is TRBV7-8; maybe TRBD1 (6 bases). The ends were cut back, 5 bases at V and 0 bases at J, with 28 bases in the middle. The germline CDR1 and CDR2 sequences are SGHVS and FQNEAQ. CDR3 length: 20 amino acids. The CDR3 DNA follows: TGTGCCAGCAGCAGACAGGTGGGAGCTGTGGAGTCGAGGGTGAACACTGAAGCTTTCTTT. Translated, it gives CASSRQVGAVESRVNTEAFF.

This chain's CDR3 is CASSLDTGAQYF. As DNA, the CDR3 is TGTGCCAGCAGCTTGGATACGGGGGCCCAGTACTTC. The rearrangement uses TRBV5-4 and TRBJ2-5, with D perhaps TRBD2 (6 bases). CDR1 is SGHNT and CDR2 is YYREEE in the germline V gene (reference sequence). Trimming took 0 bases from V and 9 from J, leaving 9 bases between them. CDR3 length: 12 residues.

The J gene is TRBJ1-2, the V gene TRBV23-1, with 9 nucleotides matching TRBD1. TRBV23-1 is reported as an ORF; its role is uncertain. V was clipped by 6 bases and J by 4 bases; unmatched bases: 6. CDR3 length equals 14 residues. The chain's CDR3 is CASRWTGEGYGYTF. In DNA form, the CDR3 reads TGCGCCAGCAGGTGGACAGGGGAAGGCTATGGCTACACCTTC.

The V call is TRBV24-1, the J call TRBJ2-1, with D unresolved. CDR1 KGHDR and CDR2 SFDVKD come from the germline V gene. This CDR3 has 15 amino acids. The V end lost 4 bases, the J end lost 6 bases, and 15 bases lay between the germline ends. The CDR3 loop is CATSDRLIQSNEQFF. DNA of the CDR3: TGTGCCACCAGTGACCGATTGATACAGAGCAATGAGCAGTTCTTC.

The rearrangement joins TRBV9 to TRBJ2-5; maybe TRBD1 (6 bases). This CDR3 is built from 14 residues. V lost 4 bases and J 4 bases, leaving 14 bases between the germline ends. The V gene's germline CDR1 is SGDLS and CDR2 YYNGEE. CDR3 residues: CASSPRTDPETQYF. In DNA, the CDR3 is TGTGCCAGCAGCCCTAGGACAGATCCAGAGACCCAGTACTTC.

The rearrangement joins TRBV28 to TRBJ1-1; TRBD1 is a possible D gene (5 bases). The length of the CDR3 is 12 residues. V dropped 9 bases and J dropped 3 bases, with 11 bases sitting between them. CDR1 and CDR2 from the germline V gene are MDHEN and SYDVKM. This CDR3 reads CASMGTHTEAFF. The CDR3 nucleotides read TGTGCCAGTATGGGGACCCACACTGAAGCTTTCTTT.

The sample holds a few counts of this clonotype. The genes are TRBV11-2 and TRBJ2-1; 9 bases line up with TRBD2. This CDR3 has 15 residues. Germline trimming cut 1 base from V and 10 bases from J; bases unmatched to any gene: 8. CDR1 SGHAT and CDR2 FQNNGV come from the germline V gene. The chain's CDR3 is CASSLVASGMGEQFF. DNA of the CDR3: TGTGCCAGCAGCTTAGTGGCTAGCGGGATGGGAGAGCAGTTCTTC.

The CDR3 sequence: CASSLGQAQRDTIYF. The CDR3 bases are TGCGCCAGCAGCTTGGGACAGGCACAACGCGACACCATATATTTT. J is TRBJ1-3 and V is TRBV5-1, with D possibly being TRBD1 (6 bases). The V end was cut by 0 bases, the J end by 8 bases, with 15 bases between. The CDR3 has 15 amino acids. Germline V CDR1 and CDR2: SGHRS, YFSETQ.